One sample yielded the 27 T cell receptor beta chains listed below, sequenced in a study of glioma-infiltrating T cells. Using RNA template, CDR3s of TCR alpha and beta were amplified with iRepertoire arm-PCR. Using its own MiXCR run on the multiplex PCR reads, TCRdb lists one record per CDR3 protein. Of roughly 120,000 distinct CDR3 sequences in the sample, about 23% are singletons; the top ten hold 13% to 15%. Material: glioma tissue, nonneoplastic brain tissue, or PBMCs (not recorded which). The receptors come from a human donor with low-grade glioma or glioblastoma, undergoing nonglioma brain surgery, or in good health (not recorded which).

This clonotype was seen ten or more times. CDR3 DNA sequence: TGCAGTGCTAGAGATCGGGCGGGAGGCCGTTACGAGCAGTACTTC. Translating gives CSARDRAGGRYEQYF. The chain links TRBV20-1 to TRBJ2-7; TRBD2 agrees at 8 bases. The CDR3 sequence is 15 residues long. V shed 0 bases, J shed 4 bases, and the junction held 8 bases outside the gene matches. Looked up from germline, CDR1 is DFQATT and CDR2 is SNEGSKA (reference sequence).

The table lists this clonotype with many counts. The J gene is TRBJ2-7, the V gene TRBV6-1; D is uncertain. From germline, CDR1 is MNHNS and CDR2 SASEGT. Trimming took 8 bases from V and 6 from J, leaving 5 bases between them. The CDR3 has 9 amino acids. The CDR3 DNA follows: TGTGCCAGCGGGGTCGAGCAGTACTTC. Protein sequence: CASGVEQYF.

This clonotype was counted many times. The rearrangement joins TRBV6-2 or TRBV6-3 to TRBJ2-7, with D tentatively TRBD1 or TRBD2 (5 bases each). Per germline, CDR1 MNHEY and CDR2 SVGEGT. Trimming cost V 0 bases and J 0 bases, with 9 bases left between them. The CDR3 length is 15 residues. The CDR3 spells CASSYSGTFSYEQYF. The CDR3, as DNA: TGTGCCAGCAGTTACTCAGGGACCTTCTCCTACGAGCAGTACTTC.

There are many counts of this clonotype. The chain has TRBV7-2 and TRBJ2-2; either TRBD1 or TRBD2 may supply D (5 bases each). Germline loops: CDR1 SGHTA, CDR2 FQGNSA. V dropped 2 bases and J dropped 6 bases, with 13 bases sitting between them. This CDR3 has 15 residues. Here the CDR3 reads CASSLYGKGAGELFF. In DNA, the CDR3 is TGTGCCAGCAGCTTATACGGGAAAGGGGCCGGGGAGCTGTTTTTT.

This clonotype was seen ten or more times. The V and J genes are TRBV28 and TRBJ2-7, with TRBD2 matching over 10 bases. Trimming took 2 bases from V and 0 from J; bases not matched to a gene: 4. This CDR3 contains 16 residues. Germline CDR1 MDHEN, CDR2 SYDVKM. The CDR3 here is CASSLPASGSSYEQYF. The CDR3 nucleotides read TGTGCCAGCAGTTTACCCGCTAGCGGGAGCTCCTACGAGCAGTACTTC.

As regards this clonotype: Its ends do not fully match the called genes, so a read error is possible. The rearrangement joins TRBV4-3 to TRBJ2-1; TRBD2 agrees at 9 bases. In germline, CDR1 is LGHNA, CDR2 YSLEER. The CDR3 has 15 amino acids. The DNA for the CDR3 is TGCGACAGCAGAGTATTAGCGGGAGCAGACAATGAGCAGTCCTTC. This gives the protein CDSRVLAGADNEQSF.

This clonotype was seen only a few times. The V and J genes are TRBV30 and TRBJ2-5, with TRBD2 identical over 10 bases. V lost 0 bases, J lost 6 bases, and 10 bases stayed unmatched. CDR1 is GTSNPN, CDR2 SVGIG, per germline (reference sequence). The CDR3 has 16 residues. CDR3 region: CAWSVILAGGLKTQYF. The DNA for the CDR3 is TGTGCCTGGAGTGTAATATTAGCGGGAGGATTAAAGACCCAGTACTTC. The full variable domain, in which reference TRBV30 and TRBJ2-5 provide the parts outside the CDR3, is SQTIHQWPATLVQPVGSPLSLECTVEGTSNPNLYWYRQAAGRGLQLLFYSVGIGQISSEVPQNLSASRPQDRQFILSSKKLLLSDSGFYLCAWSVILAGGLKTQYFGPGTRLLVL.

The sample holds many counts of this clonotype. The chain is built from TRBV6-1 and TRBJ2-1, with D unclear. CDR3 length: 14 residues. The germline V gene has CDR1 MNHNS and CDR2 SASEGT. Trimming removed 2 bases at V and 5 bases at J, with 10 bases between. The CDR3 nucleotides read TGTGCCAGCAGTGAAAGTGGGATAAACAATGAGCAGTTCTTC. Translated, it gives CASSESGINNEQFF.

This clonotype was seen many times. The chain employs TRBV27 and TRBJ2-7; TRBD2 matches at 9 bases. The CDR3 is 16 residues long. The trim removed 6 bases at V and 1 base at J, leaving 10 bases unmatched. Germline lookup yields CDR1 MNHEY and CDR2 SMNVEV (reference sequence). CDR3 DNA sequence: TGTGCCAGCAGGGGGCCCGGCACTAGCGGGTCCTACGAGCAGTACTTC. It is translated as CASRGPGTSGSYEQYF.

This clonotype has ten or more counts. CDR3 bases: TGCAGTGCTAGAGATCAAAAGCGGGACCCCCTAGAGCAGTACTTC. Protein product: CSARDQKRDPLEQYF. This chain joins TRBV20-1 and TRBJ2-7, with TRBD2 matching 7 bases. V gave up 0 bases and J gave up 7 bases; unmatched junction bases: 12. Germline-derived CDR1 and CDR2 are DFQATT and SNEGSKA (reference sequence). The CDR3 is 15 residues long.

This clonotype has a count of ten or more. This chain uses TRBV12-3 or TRBV12-4 with TRBJ2-7; no firm D call. V was pared by 6 bases and J by 7 bases, with 22 bases between. The CDR3 totals 15 residues. CDR3 bases: TGTGCCAGCAGCCCGTTATTGTCACGCCCTGGGGAGCAGTACTTC. It specifies CASSPLLSRPGEQYF.

This clonotype was picked up many times. The V and J genes are TRBV25-1 and TRBJ1-1; possible D gene TRBD1, 5 bases. Trimming pared 2 bases from V and 4 bases from J, leaving 17 bases between. Germline V gene lookup returns CDR1 MGHDK and CDR2 SYGVNS. This CDR3 has 16 residues. The CDR3 DNA follows: TGTGCCAGCAGTGAAGCAGAGGGTAGGGACGGCACTGAAGCTTTCTTT. As protein: CASSEAEGRDGTEAFF.

The J gene is TRBJ2-5, the V gene TRBV9, with D possibly being TRBD1 (6 bases). The CDR3 totals 14 residues. V was shortened by 4 bases and J by 0 bases, with 10 bases between the two germline ends. CDR1 is SGDLS and CDR2 is YYNGEE in the germline V gene. The CDR3: CASSQGSDQETQYF. The CDR3 coding sequence is TGTGCCAGCAGCCAGGGGTCCGACCAAGAGACCCAGTACTTC. Variable domain in full (rest from reference TRBV9 and TRBJ2-5): DSGVTQTPKHLITATGQRVTLRCSPRSGDLSVYWYQQSLDQGLQFLIQYYNGEERAKGNILERFSAQQFPDLHSELNLSSLELGDSALYFCASSQGSDQETQYFGPGTRLLVL.

This clonotype was observed a few times. This clone may be a read error of a much larger clone one base away. CDR3 region: CASSQEDGASSYVQYF. In DNA, the CDR3 is TGCGCCAGCAGCCAAGAGGACGGGGCGAGCTCCTACGTGCAGTACTTC. V and J are TRBV4-1 and TRBJ2-7; D is tentatively TRBD1 or TRBD2 (5 bases each). The CDR3 contains 16 residues. CDR1 is MGHRA, CDR2 YSYEKL, per germline.

This clonotype was seen at least ten times. CDR3 coding DNA: TGTGCCAGCAGAGAACGCCGAACAGATACGCAGTATTTT. This sequence encodes CASRERRTDTQYF. The chain is built from TRBV7-2 and TRBJ2-3, with D unresolved. This CDR3 contains 13 residues. Between the trimmed V and J ends, which lost 6 bases and 3 bases, there was a span of 10 bases. Germline loops: CDR1 SGHTA, CDR2 FQGNSA. Full variable domain (remainder filled in from reference TRBV7-2 and TRBJ2-3): GAGVSQSPSNKVTEKGKDVELRCDPISGHTALYWYRQSLGQGLEFLIYFQGNSAPDKSGLPSDRFSAERTGGSVSTLTIQRTQQEDSAVYLCASRERRTDTQYFGPGTRLTVL.

The chain recombines TRBV4-3 with TRBJ1-2; possible D gene TRBD1, 6 bases. CDR3 length: 20 amino acids. Between the trimmed V and J ends, which lost 0 bases and 2 bases, there was a span of 25 bases. CDR1 is LGHNA, CDR2 YSLEER, per germline. The CDR3, as DNA: TGCGCCAGCAGCCAAGATCCAGGGGACCATTTGGGAGGGTCAAACTATGGCTACACCTTC. The encoded protein is CASSQDPGDHLGGSNYGYTF.

This clonotype has at least ten counts. This rearrangement joins TRBV20-1 to TRBJ2-1; no definite D call. CDR3 length: 12 amino acids. The V and J ends lost 6 bases and 5 bases respectively, with 11 bases between them. In germline, CDR1 is DFQATT, CDR2 SNEGSKA (reference sequence). CDR3 amino acids: CSATLDDNEQFF. CDR3 nucleotide sequence: TGCAGTGCCACCCTCGACGACAATGAGCAGTTCTTC.

This clonotype was counted a few times. The rearrangement links TRBV24-1 to TRBJ2-4; D not certain. The CDR3 is 12 residues long. CDR1 is KGHDR, CDR2 SFDVKD, per germline. Trimming removed 3 bases from V and 3 bases from J, with 2 bases in between. The CDR3 loop is CATSDRKNIQYF. DNA of the CDR3: TGTGCCACCAGTGATCGCAAAAACATTCAGTACTTC.

This clonotype was seen a handful of times. The DNA of the CDR3 is TGTGCCAGCAGTCCGCGGGGGGCAGCTAATGAAAAACTGTTTTTT. Encoded protein: CASSPRGAANEKLFF. V and J are TRBV5-6 and TRBJ1-4, with a weak D call TRBD1 (6 bases). CDR1 and CDR2 (germline): SGHDT, YYEEEE. V lost 5 bases and J lost 3, with 14 bases in between. There are 15 residues in the CDR3. Full variable domain (missing parts from reference TRBV5-6 and TRBJ1-4): DAGVTQSPTHLIKTRGQQVTLRCSPKSGHDTVSWYQQALGQGPQFIFQYYEEEERQRGNFPDRFSGHQFPNYSSELNVNALLLGDSALYLCASSPRGAANEKLFFGSGTQLSVL.

The chain uses TRBV7-9 and TRBJ2-7; D may be TRBD2 (6 bases). The germline gives CDR1 SEHNR, CDR2 FQNEAQ (reference sequence). Trimming removed 5 bases at V and 1 base at J, with 9 bases between. This CDR3 comprises 13 residues. CDR3 loop: CASSPSASYEQYF. The CDR3 region has the DNA TGTGCCAGCAGCCCTAGCGCGTCCTACGAGCAGTACTTC.

To note about this clonotype: It may be a read error: a sequence one base away is much more abundant. The chain couples TRBV4-3 to TRBJ1-5; a possible D gene is TRBD1 (5 bases). Trimming removed 0 bases from V and 1 base from J, with 10 bases in between. CDR3 length: 16 amino acids. Germline V CDR1 and CDR2: LGHNA, YSLEER. The CDR3 loop reads CASSQDRQRSNQPQHF. The DNA of the CDR3 is TGCGCCAGCAGCCAAGACCGACAGAGGAGCAATCAGCCCCAGCATTTT.

The chain couples TRBV5-4 to TRBJ2-1, with D maybe TRBD2 (5 bases). Germline-derived CDR1 and CDR2 are SGHNT and YYREEE (reference sequence). Trimming pared 2 bases from V and 2 bases from J, leaving 11 bases between. The CDR3 is made up of 15 amino acids. The CDR3 DNA is TGTGCCAGCAGCTTCGGCGGAGGAGCCTACAATGAGCAGTTCTTC. This translates into CASSFGGGAYNEQFF. The whole variable domain, remainder taken from reference TRBV5-4 and TRBJ2-1, is ETGVTQSPTHLIKTRGQQVTLRCSSQSGHNTVSWYQQALGQGPQFIFQYYREEENGRGNFPPRFSGLQFPNYSSELNVNALELDDSALYLCASSFGGGAYNEQFFGPGTRLTVL.

The V call is TRBV3-1, the J call TRBJ1-3; D call uncertain. Germline V gene sequence: CDR1 LGHDT, CDR2 YNNKEL (reference sequence). With 0 bases removed from V and 3 bases from J, the gap between germline ends came to 12 bases. This CDR3 has 16 residues. The CDR3 is CASSQDIGRIGNTIYF. The CDR3 DNA reads as TGTGCCAGCAGCCAAGATATTGGACGGATTGGAAACACCATATATTTT. The full variable domain, its missing parts supplied by reference TRBV3-1 and TRBJ1-3, is DTAVSQTPKYLVTQMGNDKSIKCEQNLGHDTMYWYKQDSKKFLKIMFSYNNKELIINETVPNRFSPKSPDKAHLNLHINSLELGDSAVYFCASSQDIGRIGNTIYFGEGSWLTVV.

This clonotype was detected a few times. The junction and the germline gene differ at one end; a read error may be behind it. The rearrangement uses TRBV7-9 and TRBJ2-3; tentatively, D is TRBD1 or TRBD2 (5 bases each). The CDR3 is 14 residues long. The V gene's germline CDR1 is SEHNR and CDR2 FQNEAQ (reference sequence). The CDR3 DNA reads as TGTGCCGGCAGCTTTCTGGGGGGCACAGATACGCAGTATTTT. Amino acid sequence: CAGSFLGGTDTQYF.

With respect to this clonotype: One end of the junction does not line up with germline, which may come from a read error. V and J are TRBV20-1 and TRBJ1-1; D is unresolved. Germline V gives CDR1 DFQATT, CDR2 SNEGSKA (reference sequence). The CDR3 loop spans 11 amino acids. The CDR3 DNA sequence: TGCAGTGCGCAACGGAGAACTGAACCTTTCTTT. Translated: CSAQRRTEPFF.

This clonotype was picked up a small number of times. The rearrangement joins TRBV4-1 to TRBJ2-7; TRBD2 matches at 12 bases. The germline gives CDR1 MGHRA, CDR2 YSYEKL. The CDR3 is made up of 16 amino acids. Trimming cost V 3 bases and J 5 bases; bases outside gene matches: 8. CDR3 nucleotide sequence: TGCGCCAGCAGCCACCCACTAGCGGGAGGCAGCGACGAGCAGTACTTC. Its protein product is CASSHPLAGGSDEQYF.

In its sample, this clonotype was seen a few times. The chain employs TRBV4-1 and TRBJ2-7, with 8 bases fitting TRBD1. The V and J ends lost 2 bases and 4 bases, in that order; junction bases with no gene match: 7. Germline values: CDR1 MGHRA, CDR2 YSYEKL. The CDR3 has 15 residues. The CDR3 spells CASSQFGQGLYEQYF. CDR3 bases: TGCGCCAGCAGCCAATTCGGACAGGGATTGTACGAGCAGTACTTC.